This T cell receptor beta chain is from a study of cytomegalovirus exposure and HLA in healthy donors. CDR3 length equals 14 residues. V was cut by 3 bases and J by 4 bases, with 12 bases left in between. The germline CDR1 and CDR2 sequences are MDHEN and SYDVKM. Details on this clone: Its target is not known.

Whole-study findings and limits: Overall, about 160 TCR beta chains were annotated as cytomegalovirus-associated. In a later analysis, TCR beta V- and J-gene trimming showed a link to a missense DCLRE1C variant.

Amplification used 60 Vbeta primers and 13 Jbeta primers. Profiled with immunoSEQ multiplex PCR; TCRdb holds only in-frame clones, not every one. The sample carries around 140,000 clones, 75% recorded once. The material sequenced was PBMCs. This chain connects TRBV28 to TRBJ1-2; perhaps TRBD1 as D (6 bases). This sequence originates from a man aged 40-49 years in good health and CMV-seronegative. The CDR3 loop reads CASSFDRYSYGYTF. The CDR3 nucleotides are TGTGCCAGCAGTTTCGACAGGTACTCCTATGGCTACACCTTC.